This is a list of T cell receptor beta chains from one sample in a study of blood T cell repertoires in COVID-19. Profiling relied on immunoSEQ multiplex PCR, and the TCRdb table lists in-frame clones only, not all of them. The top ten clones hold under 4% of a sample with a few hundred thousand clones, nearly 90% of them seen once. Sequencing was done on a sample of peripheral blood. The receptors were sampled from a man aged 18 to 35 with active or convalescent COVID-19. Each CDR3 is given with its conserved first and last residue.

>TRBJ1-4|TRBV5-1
CATKNHTSNEKLFF
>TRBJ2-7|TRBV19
CASSGGDSYEQYF
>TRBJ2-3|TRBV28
CASSTLPSGTWSGGTDTQYF
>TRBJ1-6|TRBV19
CASSIYVSGGNSPLHF
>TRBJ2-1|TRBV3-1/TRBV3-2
CASSLLNEQFF
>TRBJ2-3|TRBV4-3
CASSQRGADTQYF
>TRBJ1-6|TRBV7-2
CASSPRVSGLSYNSPLHF
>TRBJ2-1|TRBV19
CASSNGESSYNEQFF
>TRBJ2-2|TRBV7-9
CASSLDLEAGELFF
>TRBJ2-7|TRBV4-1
CASRSIGRGDYEQYF
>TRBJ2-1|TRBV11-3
CASSLESGWATPNEQFF
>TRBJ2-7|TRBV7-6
CASSPYKGTAAYEQYF
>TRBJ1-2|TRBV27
CASSLSYRGNGYTF
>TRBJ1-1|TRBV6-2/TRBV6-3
CASSHSWAEAFF
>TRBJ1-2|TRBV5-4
CASSPTDYGYTF
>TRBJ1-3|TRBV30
CAWSPTDFGNTIYF